This T cell receptor beta chain is drawn from a study of CD8 T cells in Susac syndrome. CDR1 SGDLS and CDR2 YYNGEE come from the germline V gene. V was clipped by 0 bases and J by 0 bases, with 7 bases between them. CDR3 length: 15 amino acids. The authors sequenced TCR beta from blood CD8+ and CD4+ T cells. Negative isolation was used for CD8+ and CD4+ T cells, and FACS enrichment was applied to TEMRA cells. RNA was extracted with the RNeasy kit, and a quantity of roughly 0.5 to 1 ug was reverse transcribed using random hexamers. The immunoSEQ assay covered 54 Vbeta and 13 Jbeta segments for CDR3. Via MiXCR, TCRdb re-called the immunoSEQ multiplex PCR reads, giving one row per CDR3 protein. The data contain 180,000 or so distinct CDR3 sequences, about 95% of them singletons.

This chain joins TRBV9 and TRBJ2-1; the D is unclear. Sequencing input: CD4+ T cells from PBMCs. This clonotype was sampled from a human donor in good health. The CDR3: CASSVGSSSYNEQFF. The CDR3 bases are TGTGCCAGCAGCGTAGGTTCTAGCTCCTACAATGAGCAGTTCTTC.